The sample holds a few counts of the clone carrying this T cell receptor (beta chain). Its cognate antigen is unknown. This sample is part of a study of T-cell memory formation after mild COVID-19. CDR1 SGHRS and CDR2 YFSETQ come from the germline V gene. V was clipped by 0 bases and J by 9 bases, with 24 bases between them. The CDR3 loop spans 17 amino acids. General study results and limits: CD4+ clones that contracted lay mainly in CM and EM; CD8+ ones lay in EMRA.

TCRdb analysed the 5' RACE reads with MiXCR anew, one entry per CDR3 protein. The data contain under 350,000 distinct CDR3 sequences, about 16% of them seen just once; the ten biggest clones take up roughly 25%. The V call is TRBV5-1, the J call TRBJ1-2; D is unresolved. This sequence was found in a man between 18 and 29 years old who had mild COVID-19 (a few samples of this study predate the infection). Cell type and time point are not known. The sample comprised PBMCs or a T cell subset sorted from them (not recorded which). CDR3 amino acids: CASSLAGQPSHVVSYTF. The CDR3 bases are TGCGCCAGCAGCTTGGCTGGGCAGCCCTCACATGTCGTCAGCTACACCTTC.